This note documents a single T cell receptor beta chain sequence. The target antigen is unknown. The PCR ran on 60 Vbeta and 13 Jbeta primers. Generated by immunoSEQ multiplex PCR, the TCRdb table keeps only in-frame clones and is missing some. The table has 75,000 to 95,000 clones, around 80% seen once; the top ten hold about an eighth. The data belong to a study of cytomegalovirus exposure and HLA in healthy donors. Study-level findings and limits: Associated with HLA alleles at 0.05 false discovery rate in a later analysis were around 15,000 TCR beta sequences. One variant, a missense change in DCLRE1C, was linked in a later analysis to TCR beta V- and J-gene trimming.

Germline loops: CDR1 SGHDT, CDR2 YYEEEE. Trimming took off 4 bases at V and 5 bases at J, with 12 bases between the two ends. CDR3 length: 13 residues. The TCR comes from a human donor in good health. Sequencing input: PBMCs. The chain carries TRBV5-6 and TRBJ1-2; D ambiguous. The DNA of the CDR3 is TGTGCCAGCAGCACGACACACATATATGGCTACACCTTC. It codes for CASSTTHIYGYTF.